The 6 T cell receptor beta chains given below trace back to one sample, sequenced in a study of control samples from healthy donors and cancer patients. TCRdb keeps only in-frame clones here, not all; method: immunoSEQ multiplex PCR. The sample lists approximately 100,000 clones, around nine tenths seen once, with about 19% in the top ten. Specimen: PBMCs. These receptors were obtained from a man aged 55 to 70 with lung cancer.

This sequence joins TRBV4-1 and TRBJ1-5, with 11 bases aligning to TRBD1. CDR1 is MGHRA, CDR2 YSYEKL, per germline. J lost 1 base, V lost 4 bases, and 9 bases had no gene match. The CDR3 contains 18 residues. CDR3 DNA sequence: TGCGCCAGCAGCCCGATGGGAAGGGACAGGGGGAGCAATCAGCCCCAGCATTTT. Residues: CASSPMGRDRGSNQPQHF.

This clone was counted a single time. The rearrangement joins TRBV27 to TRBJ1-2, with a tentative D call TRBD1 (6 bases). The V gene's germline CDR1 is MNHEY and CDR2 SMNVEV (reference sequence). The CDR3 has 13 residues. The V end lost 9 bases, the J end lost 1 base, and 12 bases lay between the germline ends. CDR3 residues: CASAGVNNYGYTF. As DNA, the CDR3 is TGTGCCAGTGCAGGGGTCAATAACTATGGCTACACCTTC.

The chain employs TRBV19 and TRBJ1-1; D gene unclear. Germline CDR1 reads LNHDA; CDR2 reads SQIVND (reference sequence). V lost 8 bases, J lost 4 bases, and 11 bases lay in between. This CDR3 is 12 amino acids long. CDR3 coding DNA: TGTGCCAGTGCAAGGGAGAGCACTGAAGCTTTCTTT. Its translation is CASARESTEAFF.

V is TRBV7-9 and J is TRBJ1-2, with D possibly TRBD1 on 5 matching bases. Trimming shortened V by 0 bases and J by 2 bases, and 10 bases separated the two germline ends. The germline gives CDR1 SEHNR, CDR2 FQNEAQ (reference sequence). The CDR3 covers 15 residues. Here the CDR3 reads CASSLARAGNYGYTF. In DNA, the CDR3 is TGTGCCAGCAGCTTAGCTAGGGCAGGGAACTATGGCTACACCTTC.

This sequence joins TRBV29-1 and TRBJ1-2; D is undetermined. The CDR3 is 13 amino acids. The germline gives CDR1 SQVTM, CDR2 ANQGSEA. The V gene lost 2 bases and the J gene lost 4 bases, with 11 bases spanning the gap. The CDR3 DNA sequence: TGCAGCGTTGAACCCGGGTATCTCTATGGCTACACCTTC. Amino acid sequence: CSVEPGYLYGYTF.

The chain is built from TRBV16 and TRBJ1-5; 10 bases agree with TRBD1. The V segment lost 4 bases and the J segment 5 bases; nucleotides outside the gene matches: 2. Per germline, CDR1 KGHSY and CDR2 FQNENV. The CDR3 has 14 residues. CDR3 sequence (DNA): TGTGCCAGCAGCCGGGACAGGGGTTATCAGCCCCAGCATTTT. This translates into CASSRDRGYQPQHF. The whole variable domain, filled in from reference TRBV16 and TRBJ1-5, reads GEEVAQTPKHLVRGEGQKAKLYCAPIKGHSYVFWYQQVLKNEFKFLISFQNENVFDETGMPKERFSAKCLPNSPCSLEIQATKLEDSAVYFCASSRDRGYQPQHFGDGTRLSIL.